These 28 T cell receptor beta chains share one sample of origin, sequenced in a study of cytomegalovirus exposure and HLA in healthy donors. The assay was immunoSEQ multiplex PCR, and TCRdb's table has in-frame clones only and misses some. Among 55,000 to 80,000 clones, just under 95% were seen once, and the ten largest hold around 1.5%. The material sequenced was PBMCs. Source of these receptors: a man younger than 35 in good health and CMV-seropositive.

The chain links TRBV6-5 to TRBJ2-7; a possible D gene is TRBD1 (6 bases). The V and J ends lost 5 bases and 3 bases respectively, with 14 bases between them. Germline assignment: CDR1 MNHEY and CDR2 SVGAGI. The CDR3 runs 14 residues. In DNA form, the CDR3 reads TGTGCCAGCAGTCCACAGGGTGAAGGCTACGAGCAGTACTTC. Translated, it gives CASSPQGEGYEQYF.

The V gene is TRBV7-9, the J gene TRBJ1-4, with a weak D call TRBD1 (5 bases). V was cut by 5 bases and J by 7 bases, with 14 bases left in between. Per germline, CDR1 SEHNR and CDR2 FQNEAQ (reference sequence). The CDR3 runs 14 residues. CDR3 sequence reads: CASSPQGLSEKLFF. CDR3 in DNA: TGTGCCAGCAGCCCCCAGGGCTTGAGTGAAAAACTGTTTTTT.

CDR3 amino acids: CASSSPGLGGYSTDTQYF. CDR3 nucleotide sequence: TGTGCCAGCAGTTCTCCGGGACTAGGGGGTTACAGCACAGATACGCAGTATTTT. This chain joins TRBV28 and TRBJ2-3; TRBD2 matches 8 bases. The trim removed 4 bases at V and 0 bases at J, leaving 12 bases unmatched. The CDR3 sequence is 18 residues long. The germline gives CDR1 MDHEN, CDR2 SYDVKM.

The rearrangement joins TRBV18 to TRBJ2-7, with 7 bases that match TRBD1. Germline trimming cut 3 bases from V and 3 bases from J; bases unmatched to any gene: 8. The length of the CDR3 is 15 residues. Per the germline V gene, CDR1 is KGHSH and CDR2 is LQKENI. The chain's CDR3 is CASSPPGTENYEQYF. The CDR3 DNA follows: TGTGCCAGCTCACCTCCCGGGACAGAGAACTACGAGCAGTACTTC.

The table lists this clone with a few counts. This sequence joins TRBV30 and TRBJ1-4, with D hard to call. CDR1 and CDR2 from the germline V gene are GTSNPN and SVGIG (reference sequence). This CDR3 has 13 amino acids. V was trimmed by 2 bases and J by 4 bases, leaving 8 bases between them. CDR3 nucleotide sequence: TGTGCCTGGAGTTTCGGAGGTAATGAAAAACTGTTTTTT. This encodes CAWSFGGNEKLFF.

The CDR3 DNA is TGTGCCAGCAGTTACCGGGGTGCGGCCAAAAACATTCAGTACTTC. Its protein product is CASSYRGAAKNIQYF. The chain couples TRBV6-5 to TRBJ2-4; TRBD2 might be the D (5 bases). This CDR3 has 15 amino acids. Per the germline V gene, CDR1 is MNHEY and CDR2 is SVGAGI. V was trimmed by 2 bases and J by 1 base, leaving 9 bases between them.

This chain links TRBV4-1 with TRBJ1-4; D remains unclear. Trimming left V 1 base short and J 5 bases short, with 11 bases between. The CDR3 is 15 amino acids. Germline V gives CDR1 MGHRA, CDR2 YSYEKL. CDR3 in DNA: TGCGCCAGCAGCCAAGTCGAGGGCTTAAATGAAAAACTGTTTTTT. It codes for CASSQVEGLNEKLFF.

The J gene is TRBJ2-7, the V gene TRBV15; 7 positions agree with TRBD2. V trimming: 4 bases; J trimming: 7 bases; junction bases outside the gene matches: 10. Germline assignment: CDR1 LNHNV and CDR2 YYDKDF (reference sequence). This CDR3 spans 14 amino acids. CDR3 DNA: TGTGCCACCAGCACCTACACCGGGCGGGAGGAGCAGTACTTC. It codes for CATSTYTGREEQYF. Complete variable domain (other parts from reference TRBV15 and TRBJ2-7): DAMVIQNPRYQVTQFGKPVTLSCSQTLNHNVMYWYQQKSSQAPKLLFHYYDKDFNNEADTPDNFQSRRPNTSFCFLDIRSPGLGDTAMYLCATSTYTGREEQYFGPGTRLTVT.

The genes are TRBV9 and TRBJ2-7, with D tentatively TRBD1 (6 bases). Per germline, CDR1 SGDLS and CDR2 YYNGEE. The V end was cut by 2 bases, the J end by 5 bases, with 14 bases between. This CDR3 spans 14 amino acids. In nucleotides, the CDR3 is TGTGCCAGCAGCGTCGGGACATCTCGCGACGAGCAGTACTTC. This translates into CASSVGTSRDEQYF.

This clone has only one observation. The chain recombines TRBV5-1 with TRBJ2-7; 7 nucleotides line up with TRBD1. This CDR3 is built from 17 residues. Germline V gene sequence: CDR1 SGHRS, CDR2 YFSETQ. Unmatched junction bases numbered 15, after V lost 4 bases and J lost 2 bases. CDR3 protein: CASSRAWTGSSTYEQYF. For the CDR3, the DNA is TGCGCCAGCAGCCGCGCCTGGACAGGTTCGTCTACCTACGAGCAGTACTTC.

The gene calls are TRBV18 and TRBJ1-6; D uncertain. V shed 6 bases and J shed 5 bases, with 20 bases lying between them. The CDR3 totals 17 residues. The germline V gene encodes CDR1 KGHSH and CDR2 LQKENI. The CDR3 nucleotides are TGTGCCAGCTCCTCTAGGACTGCAGCCCTTAATAATTCACCCCTCCACTTT. This gives the protein CASSSRTAALNNSPLHF.

V and J are TRBV19 and TRBJ1-2, with D unresolved. The CDR3 covers 13 residues. Germline CDR1 LNHDA, CDR2 SQIVND (reference sequence). The V and J ends lost 7 bases and 5 bases respectively, with 14 bases between them. CDR3 coding DNA: TGTGCCAGTATCCCCGCAGGAGGTTATGGCTACACCTTC. Translating gives CASIPAGGYGYTF.

The count of this clone is one. The V gene is TRBV7-8, the J gene TRBJ1-1; 7 bases are a match to TRBD1. Looked up from germline, CDR1 is SGHVS and CDR2 is FQNEAQ. J gave up 1 base and V 6 bases, and 11 bases lay outside the gene matches. The CDR3 runs 16 residues. The CDR3 nucleotides read TGTGCCAGCAGGCCTCGCGGCGACAGGGCGAACACTGAAGCTTTCTTT. Translation gives CASRPRGDRANTEAFF.

The rearrangement links TRBV7-2 to TRBJ2-3, with 13 bases aligning to TRBD2. Unmatched junction bases numbered 3, after V lost 5 bases and J lost 4 bases. The length of the CDR3 is 15 residues. Germline V gene data show CDR1 as SGHTA and CDR2 as FQGNSA. In nucleotides, the CDR3 is TGTGCCAGCAGCCTCGGGACTAGCGGGGCAGATACGCAGTATTTT. Amino acids: CASSLGTSGADTQYF.

The chain couples TRBV9 to TRBJ1-1; weak D call: TRBD1 (5 bases). CDR1 SGDLS and CDR2 YYNGEE come from the germline V gene. Trimming took off 3 bases at V and 4 bases at J, with 13 bases between the two ends. The CDR3 runs to 14 residues. The CDR3: CASSASDRTTEAFF. The DNA for the CDR3 is TGTGCCAGCAGCGCTTCAGACAGAACCACTGAAGCTTTCTTT. Using reference TRBV9 and TRBJ1-1 for the parts outside the CDR3, the full variable domain is DSGVTQTPKHLITATGQRVTLRCSPRSGDLSVYWYQQSLDQGLQFLIQYYNGEERAKGNILERFSAQQFPDLHSELNLSSLELGDSALYFCASSASDRTTEAFFGQGTRLTVV.

This clone was counted between two and nine times. This chain uses TRBV10-1 with TRBJ2-2; TRBD1 might be the D (6 bases). The CDR3 runs to 14 residues. Germline values: CDR1 WNHNN, CDR2 SYGVQD (reference sequence). The germline V and J ends were trimmed by 6 bases and 5 bases, with 13 bases remaining between them. In DNA form, the CDR3 reads TGCGCCAGCAGCCCAGGGGTAGAGACCGGGGAGCTGTTTTTT. This translates into CASSPGVETGELFF.

The chain couples TRBV19 to TRBJ1-2; D call uncertain. CDR1 is LNHDA and CDR2 is SQIVND in the germline V gene (reference sequence). Between the trimmed V and J ends, which lost 6 bases and 6 bases, there was a span of 8 bases. The CDR3 has 11 amino acids. The CDR3 reads CASRRGDGYTF. CDR3 DNA: TGTGCCAGTAGAAGAGGCGATGGCTACACCTTC.

The chain employs TRBV6-1 and TRBJ2-2; 11 nucleotides align to TRBD2. Trimming took 4 bases from V and 2 from J; bases not matched to a gene: 3. This CDR3 comprises 16 residues. The V gene's germline CDR1 is MNHNS and CDR2 SASEGT. The CDR3: CASSAGLAENTGELFF. CDR3 bases: TGTGCCAGCAGTGCGGGACTAGCGGAAAACACCGGGGAGCTGTTTTTT.

The CDR3 coding sequence is TGTGCCAGCAGTAGCGGGACAGGGATCGGCTATGGCTACACCTTC. It specifies CASSSGTGIGYGYTF. The rearrangement links TRBV27 to TRBJ1-2; 9 nucleotides match TRBD1. With V trimmed by 5 bases and J by 4 bases, 8 bases remained unmatched. This CDR3 comprises 15 residues. Germline CDR1 MNHEY, CDR2 SMNVEV (reference sequence).

The chain recombines TRBV12-5 with TRBJ2-5, with 7 positions matching TRBD1. CDR1 and CDR2 (germline): LGHNT, FRNRAP. CDR3 length equals 13 residues. V gave up 3 bases and J gave up 4 bases; unmatched junction bases: 2. CDR3: CASGLRGLETQYF. Here the CDR3 DNA reads TGTGCTAGTGGTTTAAGGGGGCTAGAGACCCAGTACTTC. The full variable domain, its missing parts supplied by reference TRBV12-5 and TRBJ2-5, is DARVTQTPRHKVTEMGQEVTMRCQPILGHNTVFWYRQTMMQGLELLAYFRNRAPLDDSGMPKDRFSAEMPDATLATLKIQPSEPRDSAVYFCASGLRGLETQYFGPGTRLLVL.

This chain connects TRBV29-1 to TRBJ2-3, with 8 nucleotides matching TRBD1. Germline V lookup: CDR1 SQVTM, CDR2 ANQGSEA. Trimming removed 7 bases from V and 6 bases from J; junction bases left unmatched: 9. The CDR3 is 13 amino acids. The CDR3 reads CSARLDRADTQYF. The CDR3 DNA sequence: TGCAGCGCCCGCCTGGACAGGGCGGATACGCAGTATTTT.

This chain joins TRBV6-1 and TRBJ1-1; TRBD1 agrees at 11 bases. CDR1 and CDR2 (germline): MNHNS, SASEGT. The J segment lost 0 bases and the V segment lost 8 bases, leaving 5 bases of the junction unmatched. The CDR3 covers 15 residues. The CDR3 region has the DNA TGTGCCAGCTCGCGGGACAGGGGGATGAACACTGAAGCTTTCTTT. This encodes CASSRDRGMNTEAFF.

This rearrangement joins TRBV28 to TRBJ2-5; 8 positions match TRBD1. Trimming removed 5 bases from V and 4 bases from J; junction bases left unmatched: 6. CDR3 length: 14 residues. Germline V gene data show CDR1 as MDHEN and CDR2 as SYDVKM. Here the CDR3 DNA reads TGTGCCAGCAGTAGGACAGGGTTCGGAGAGACCCAGTACTTC. It codes for CASSRTGFGETQYF.

The rearrangement links TRBV12-5 to TRBJ2-3; the match to TRBD2 covers 7 bases. Germline trimming cut 6 bases from V and 5 bases from J; bases unmatched to any gene: 8. The CDR3 sequence is 14 residues long. CDR1 is LGHNT, CDR2 FRNRAP, per germline. The CDR3 is CASGQSGAGDTQYF. The CDR3 nucleotides are TGTGCTAGTGGCCAGAGCGGGGCCGGAGATACGCAGTATTTT.

The chain combines TRBV5-1 with TRBJ1-1; 9 nucleotides line up with TRBD1. Germline CDR1 SGHRS, CDR2 YFSETQ. V lost 3 bases and J lost 3; bases outside the gene matches: 9. The CDR3 loop spans 16 amino acids. CDR3 protein: CASSWTGAPTYTEAFF. The CDR3 DNA reads TGCGCCAGCAGCTGGACAGGGGCCCCGACTTACACTGAAGCTTTCTTT.

This sequence joins TRBV5-4 and TRBJ1-1; no definite D call. The CDR3 extends over 15 amino acids. Germline values: CDR1 SGHNT, CDR2 YYREEE (reference sequence). Between the trimmed V and J ends, which lost 4 bases and 2 bases, there was a span of 15 bases. The CDR3 protein is CASSTDMYSNTEAFF. The CDR3 nucleotides read TGTGCCAGCAGCACAGACATGTATAGTAACACTGAAGCTTTCTTT.

The V and J genes are TRBV30 and TRBJ1-1; D remains unclear. Germline loops: CDR1 GTSNPN, CDR2 SVGIG (reference sequence). This CDR3 has 13 amino acids. The V gene lost 4 bases and the J gene lost 0 bases, with 9 bases spanning the gap. The CDR3 protein is CAWTKGVNTEAFF. The CDR3 DNA follows: TGTGCCTGGACTAAGGGAGTGAACACTGAAGCTTTCTTT.

The rearrangement links TRBV27 to TRBJ2-3; 8 bases are a match to TRBD1. Losses at the gene ends were 4 bases for V and 6 bases for J; bases not matched to a gene: 6. Germline V gene data show CDR1 as MNHEY and CDR2 as SMNVEV (reference sequence). This CDR3 is built from 14 residues. The DNA of the CDR3 is TGTGCCAGCAGTTGGCAGGGGGCTGTCGATACGCAGTATTTT. Translation gives CASSWQGAVDTQYF.